Each of the 27 T cell receptor beta chains below was sequenced from the same sample in a study of T cell repertoires in cytomegalovirus infection. TCRdb independently ran MiXCR on the reads; one entry per CDR3 protein. In the table there are roughly 180,000 distinct CDR3 sequences, roughly 27% of which are singletons. Sequencing input: PBMCs. These receptors originate from a human donor in good health (CMV status not recorded). Some clones in this sample may be carry-over from other donors' samples.

The rearrangement joins TRBV25-1 to TRBJ2-7, with 7 bases lining up with TRBD1. CDR3 length: 15 residues. Germline lookup yields CDR1 MGHDK and CDR2 SYGVNS. The V and J ends lost 5 bases and 0 bases, in that order; junction bases with no gene match: 7. The CDR3: CASSKLDRDSYEQYF. The CDR3 coding sequence is TGTGCCAGCAGTAAACTCGACAGGGACTCCTACGAGCAGTACTTC.

V gene TRBV7-8 combines with J gene TRBJ1-3; D gene unclear. The CDR3 has 16 amino acids. Trimming took off 5 bases at V and 0 bases at J, with 14 bases between the two ends. Per the germline V gene, CDR1 is SGHVS and CDR2 is FQNEAQ. CDR3 sequence (DNA): TGTGCCAGCAGCCCGCTGACCGGCCACTCTGGAAACACCATATATTTT. Amino acid sequence: CASSPLTGHSGNTIYF.

This clonotype was recorded only once. V gene TRBV28 combines with J gene TRBJ1-1; TRBD1 matches 9 bases. Germline values: CDR1 MDHEN, CDR2 SYDVKM. The CDR3 covers 13 residues. V shed 10 bases and J 14 bases; nucleotides not matched to a gene: 17. The CDR3 sequence: CAIRRGQGPVLFF. The CDR3 nucleotides read TGTGCCATCCGGAGGGGACAGGGACCAGTTCTGTTCTTT. The whole variable domain, filled in from reference TRBV28 and TRBJ1-1, reads DVKVTQSSRYLVKRTGEKVFLECVQDMDHENMFWYRQDPGLGLRLIYFSYDVKMKEKGDIPEGYSVSREKKERFSLILESASTNQTSMYLCAIRRGQGPVLFFGQGTRLTVV.

This clonotype occurred many times. The chain carries TRBV7-2 and TRBJ1-6, with D unclear. Trimming took off 1 base at V and 8 bases at J, with 12 bases between the two ends. This CDR3 contains 15 residues. Germline assignment: CDR1 SGHTA and CDR2 FQGNSA. The CDR3 reads CASSLGSGGDSPLHF. The CDR3 region has the DNA TGTGCCAGCAGCTTAGGGTCCGGAGGTGATTCACCCCTCCACTTT.

In its sample, this clonotype was seen a few times. The chain links TRBV6-6 to TRBJ2-1; 7 bases agree with TRBD2. This CDR3 contains 15 residues. Trimming cost V 2 bases and J 8 bases; bases outside gene matches: 9. Germline assignment: CDR1 MNHNY and CDR2 SVGAGI (reference sequence). As DNA, the CDR3 is TGTGCCAGCAGTTACCGCGGGTCCCGGGGGGATGAGCAGTTCTTC. This translates into CASSYRGSRGDEQFF.

This chain links TRBV7-3 with TRBJ2-1; the D is unclear. CDR1 and CDR2 from the germline V gene are SGHTA and FQGTGA. Trimming took off 5 bases at V and 3 bases at J, with 14 bases between the two ends. The CDR3 extends over 15 amino acids. The CDR3, as DNA: TGTGCCAGCAGCCGGGTTCTCTTTGACTACAATGAGCAGTTCTTC. The encoded protein is CASSRVLFDYNEQFF. Looking up the rest from reference TRBV7-3 and TRBJ2-1 gives the full variable domain: GAGVSQTPSNKVTEKGKYVELRCDPISGHTALYWYRQSLGQGPEFLIYFQGTGAADDSGLPNDRFFAVRPEGSVSTLKIQRTERGDSAVYLCASSRVLFDYNEQFFGPGTRLTVL.

For the CDR3, the DNA is TGTGCCAGCAGATCGACGGGCGAAAACTATGGCTACACCTTC. It translates to CASRSTGENYGYTF. The rearrangement links TRBV25-1 to TRBJ1-2; D unresolved. The CDR3 loop spans 14 amino acids. Germline loops: CDR1 MGHDK, CDR2 SYGVNS. V was clipped by 6 bases and J by 2 bases, with 13 bases between them.

The table lists this clonotype with a few counts. The chain is built from TRBV7-6 and TRBJ2-7; perhaps D is TRBD1 or TRBD2 (7 bases each). Germline CDR1 and CDR2: SGHVS and FNYEAQ. The V and J ends lost 1 base and 6 bases respectively, with 16 bases between them. This CDR3 contains 15 residues. The CDR3 coding sequence is TGTGCCAGCAGCTTAGACCACAGGGGCGGGAGCGAGCAGTACTTC. Its protein product is CASSLDHRGGSEQYF.

This clonotype was observed a handful of times. This chain uses TRBV27 with TRBJ2-7; the D call may be TRBD1 or TRBD2 (5 bases each). The ends were cut back, 5 bases at V and 2 bases at J, with 16 bases in the middle. The CDR3 is 15 amino acids. Germline lookup yields CDR1 MNHEY and CDR2 SMNVEV (reference sequence). The CDR3 sequence is CASSPTGPPTYEQYF. The CDR3 region has the DNA TGTGCCAGCAGTCCGACGGGACCCCCGACCTACGAGCAGTACTTC.

This clonotype has only a few counts. The gene calls are TRBV11-3 and TRBJ2-1; 10 nucleotides align to TRBD1. From germline, CDR1 is SGHNT and CDR2 YENEEA. V was pared by 2 bases and J by 5 bases, with 6 bases of the junction left unmatched. This CDR3 spans 16 amino acids. CDR3 DNA: TGTGCCAGCAGCTTAATGTGGGACAGGGGTAACAATGAGCAGTTCTTC. It yields the protein CASSLMWDRGNNEQFF.

V gene TRBV19 combines with J gene TRBJ2-7; TRBD1 matches 8 bases. The junction had 12 bases not matched to a gene; V was cut back by 10 bases and J by 4 bases. CDR1 and CDR2 (germline): LNHDA, SQIVND (reference sequence). The CDR3 covers 14 residues. The CDR3 DNA sequence: TGTGCCACCGCTCCAGGGGGCAGCGTGTACGAGCAGTACTTC. Amino acids: CATAPGGSVYEQYF. Full variable domain (remainder filled in from reference TRBV19 and TRBJ2-7): DGGITQSPKYLFRKEGQNVTLSCEQNLNHDAMYWYRQDPGQGLRLIYYSQIVNDFQKGDIAEGYSVSREKKESFPLTVTSAQKNPTAFYLCATAPGGSVYEQYFGPGTRLTVT.

This clonotype was detected a few times. The genes are TRBV20-1 and TRBJ1-3; TRBD1 matches at 10 bases. V dropped 5 bases and J dropped 6; count of bases not matched to a gene: 7. The CDR3 sequence is 14 residues long. Germline assignment: CDR1 DFQATT and CDR2 SNEGSKA (reference sequence). CDR3 residues: CSAPRQGAENTIYF. The CDR3 coding sequence is TGCAGTGCTCCCCGACAGGGGGCGGAAAACACCATATATTTT.

This rearrangement joins TRBV5-1 to TRBJ2-1; TRBD2 agrees at 16 bases. The germline gives CDR1 SGHRS, CDR2 YFSETQ. This CDR3 is 16 amino acids long. Trimming took 4 bases from V and 9 from J; bases not matched to a gene: 7. The DNA of the CDR3 is TGCGCCAGCAGCCCCGGGACTAGCGGGGGGGCCGTTGAGCAGTTCTTC. Translation: CASSPGTSGGAVEQFF. The whole variable domain, remainder taken from reference TRBV5-1 and TRBJ2-1, is KAGVTQTPRYLIKTRGQQVTLSCSPISGHRSVSWYQQTPGQGLQFLFEYFSETQRNKGNFPGRFSGRQFSNSRSEMNVSTLELGDSALYLCASSPGTSGGAVEQFFGPGTRLTVL.

The chain employs TRBV5-8 and TRBJ2-7; the match to TRBD2 covers 7 bases. The CDR3 runs to 15 residues. CDR1 and CDR2 (germline): SGHTS, YDEGEE. Trimming cost V 2 bases and J 7 bases; bases outside gene matches: 12. The DNA of the CDR3 is TGTGCCAGCAGCTTATACGGGGGGTTCCGGGGTGAGCAGTACTTC. Encoded protein: CASSLYGGFRGEQYF.

This clonotype was recorded many times. This rearrangement joins TRBV5-5 to TRBJ2-2; possibly TRBD2 for D (6 bases). V was trimmed by 0 bases and J by 0 bases, leaving 9 bases between them. The germline gives CDR1 SGHKS, CDR2 YYEKEE (reference sequence). The CDR3 spans 16 residues. The chain's CDR3 is CASSLGRGANTGELFF. CDR3 nucleotide sequence: TGTGCCAGCAGCTTGGGGAGGGGCGCGAACACCGGGGAGCTGTTTTTT. The variable domain in full, with the rest retrieved from reference TRBV5-5 and TRBJ2-2, is DAGVTQSPTHLIKTRGQQVTLRCSPISGHKSVSWYQQVLGQGPQFIFQYYEKEERGRGNFPDRFSARQFPNYSSELNVNALLLGDSALYLCASSLGRGANTGELFFGEGSRLTVL.

The table lists this clonotype with a few counts. This chain joins TRBV4-2 and TRBJ1-6, with D unclear. This CDR3 spans 14 amino acids. The germline V gene has CDR1 LGHNA and CDR2 YNFKEQ. V was pared by 1 base and J by 6 bases, with 7 bases between. The CDR3, as DNA: TGTGCCAGCAGCCAAGGCGAGGGTAATTCACCCCTCCACTTT. It translates to CASSQGEGNSPLHF.

V and J are TRBV20-1 and TRBJ1-2, with D perhaps TRBD1 (6 bases). The germline V and J ends were trimmed by 3 bases and 3 bases, with 11 bases remaining between them. This CDR3 comprises 13 residues. Germline V gene lookup returns CDR1 DFQATT and CDR2 SNEGSKA (reference sequence). The CDR3 here is CSARAGADYGYTF. CDR3 coding DNA: TGCAGTGCTAGGGCAGGGGCGGACTATGGCTACACCTTC.

The J gene is TRBJ2-1, the V gene TRBV5-1; D is tentatively TRBD1 or TRBD2 (5 bases each). The CDR3 runs to 15 residues. V lost 4 bases to trimming and J lost 2 bases, with 13 bases between them. The germline gives CDR1 SGHRS, CDR2 YFSETQ. The DNA of the CDR3 is TGCGCCAGCAGCCGCGATGGGGGAACCTACAATGAGCAGTTCTTC. Translating gives CASSRDGGTYNEQFF.

This clonotype was detected a few times. The chain employs TRBV27 and TRBJ1-1; no clear D. The germline CDR1 and CDR2 sequences are MNHEY and SMNVEV (reference sequence). CDR3 length equals 13 residues. With 0 bases removed from V and 0 bases from J, the gap between germline ends came to 2 bases. The DNA for the CDR3 is TGTGCCAGCAGTTTATCGATGAACACTGAAGCTTTCTTT. Translating it yields CASSLSMNTEAFF.

This CDR3 is CASSAHQGYTEAFF. CDR3 nucleotides: TGTGCCAGTAGTGCCCACCAGGGCTACACTGAAGCTTTCTTT. This rearrangement joins TRBV19 to TRBJ1-1; D perhaps matches TRBD1 (5 bases). The V gene's germline CDR1 is LNHDA and CDR2 SQIVND (reference sequence). The CDR3 covers 14 residues. The germline V and J ends were trimmed by 5 bases and 3 bases, with 13 bases remaining between them.

The chain couples TRBV7-6 to TRBJ1-2; D ambiguous. Trimming shortened V by 5 bases and J by 8 bases, and 15 bases separated the two germline ends. There are 13 residues in the CDR3. Germline CDR1 is SGHVS and CDR2 is FNYEAQ. The CDR3 DNA is TGTGCCAGCAGCCTCGCGGGAGGGAAAGGCTACACCTTC. Translation: CASSLAGGKGYTF.

This clonotype was seen more than once but under ten times. The chain is built from TRBV6-2 or TRBV6-3 and TRBJ1-1, with D unresolved. There are 13 residues in the CDR3. Trimming removed 6 bases at V and 6 bases at J, with 14 bases between. Germline CDR1 reads MNHEY; CDR2 reads SVGEGT. For the CDR3, the DNA is TGTGCCAGCAGCCCCGTGGCGGGGTCTGAAGCTTTCTTT. It encodes CASSPVAGSEAFF.

Ten or more counts support this clonotype. The genes are TRBV6-2 or TRBV6-3 and TRBJ2-5, with D possibly matching TRBD2 (6 bases). The CDR3 runs 16 residues. Trimming shortened V by 0 bases and J by 3 bases, and 14 bases separated the two germline ends. Germline loops: CDR1 MNHEY, CDR2 SVGEGT. Written as DNA, the CDR3 is TGTGCCAGCAGTTACTCTCTCGGGGGAACGGAAGAGACCCAGTACTTC. As protein: CASSYSLGGTEETQYF.

The V call is TRBV29-1, the J call TRBJ2-1; 7 bases fit TRBD1. Trimming took 5 bases from V and 8 from J; bases not matched to a gene: 6. The V gene's germline CDR1 is SQVTM and CDR2 ANQGSEA. The CDR3 consists of 12 residues. CDR3 in amino acids: CSVRQGTDEQFF. CDR3 nucleotide sequence: TGCAGCGTTCGACAGGGCACCGATGAGCAGTTCTTC.

V gene TRBV4-2 combines with J gene TRBJ1-1; 7 bases match TRBD1. J gave up 2 bases and V 4 bases, and 7 bases lay outside the gene matches. CDR1 LGHNA and CDR2 YNFKEQ come from the germline V gene. The CDR3 extends over 15 amino acids. The CDR3 region has the DNA TGTGCCAGCAGCCCGTGGACAGGCCAAAACACTGAAGCTTTCTTT. This sequence encodes CASSPWTGQNTEAFF.

This clonotype was observed a few times. This chain links TRBV12-3 or TRBV12-4 with TRBJ1-1, with 7 nucleotides matching TRBD1. V was pared by 6 bases and J by 5 bases, with 12 bases of the junction left unmatched. The CDR3 has 15 residues. The CDR3 region has the DNA TGTGCCAGCAGCCGCCCGACAGGGACCTCAACTGAAGCTTTCTTT. It specifies CASSRPTGTSTEAFF.

The chain links TRBV29-1 to TRBJ2-5; 8 bases line up with TRBD1. Germline trimming cut 1 base from V and 5 bases from J; bases unmatched to any gene: 21. The CDR3 length is 19 residues. Germline CDR1 SQVTM, CDR2 ANQGSEA. CDR3 loop: CSVEAKKVRKPGQVETQYF. CDR3 DNA sequence: TGCAGCGTTGAAGCCAAAAAAGTCCGGAAGCCGGGACAGGTGGAGACCCAGTACTTC.